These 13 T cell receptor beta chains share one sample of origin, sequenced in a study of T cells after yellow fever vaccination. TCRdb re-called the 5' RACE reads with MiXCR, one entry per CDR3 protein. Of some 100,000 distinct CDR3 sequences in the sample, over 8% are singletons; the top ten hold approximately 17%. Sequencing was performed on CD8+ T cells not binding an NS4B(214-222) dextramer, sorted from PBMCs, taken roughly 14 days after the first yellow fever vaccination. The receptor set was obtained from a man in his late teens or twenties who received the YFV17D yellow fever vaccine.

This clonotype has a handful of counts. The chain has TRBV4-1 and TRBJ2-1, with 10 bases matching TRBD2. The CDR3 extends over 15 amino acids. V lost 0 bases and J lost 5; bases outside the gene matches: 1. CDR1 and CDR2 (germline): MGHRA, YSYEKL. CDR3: CASSQEAGGDNEQFF. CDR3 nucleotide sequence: TGCGCCAGCAGCCAAGAAGCGGGAGGGGACAATGAGCAGTTCTTC.

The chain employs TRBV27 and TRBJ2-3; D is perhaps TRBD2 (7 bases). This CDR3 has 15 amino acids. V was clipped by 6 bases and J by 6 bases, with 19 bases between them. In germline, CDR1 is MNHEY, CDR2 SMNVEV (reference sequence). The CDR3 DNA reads TGTGCCAGCAGAGGGGGGGTGGGGGGTCACGATACGCAGTATTTT. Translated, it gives CASRGGVGGHDTQYF.

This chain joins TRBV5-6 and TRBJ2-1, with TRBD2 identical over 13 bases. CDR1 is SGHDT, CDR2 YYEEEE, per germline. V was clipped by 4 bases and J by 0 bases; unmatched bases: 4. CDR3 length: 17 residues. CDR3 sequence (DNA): TGTGCCAGCAGCCTGACTAGCGGGGGGTACTCCTACAATGAGCAGTTCTTC. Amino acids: CASSLTSGGYSYNEQFF.

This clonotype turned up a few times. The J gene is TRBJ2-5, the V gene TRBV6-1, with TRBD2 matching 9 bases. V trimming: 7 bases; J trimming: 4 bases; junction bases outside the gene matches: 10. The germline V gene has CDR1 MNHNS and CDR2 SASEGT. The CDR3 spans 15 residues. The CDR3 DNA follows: TGTGCCAGCAACCAAGCGGGGGGCCTTCTAGAGACCCAGTACTTC. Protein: CASNQAGGLLETQYF.

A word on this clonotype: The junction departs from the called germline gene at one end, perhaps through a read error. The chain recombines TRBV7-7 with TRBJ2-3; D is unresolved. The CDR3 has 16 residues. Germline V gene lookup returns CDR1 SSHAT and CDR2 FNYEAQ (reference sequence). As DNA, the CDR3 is TGTGCTAGCAGCTTAGGGAATAACAGAGCCACAGATACGCAGTATTTT. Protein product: CASSLGNNRATDTQYF. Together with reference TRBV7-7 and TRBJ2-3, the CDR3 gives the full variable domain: GAGVSQSPRYKVTKRGQDVTLRCDPISSHATLYWYQQALGQGPEFLTYFNYEAQPDKSGLPSDRFSAERPEGSISTLTIQRTEQRDSAMYRCASSLGNNRATDTQYFGPGTRLTVL.

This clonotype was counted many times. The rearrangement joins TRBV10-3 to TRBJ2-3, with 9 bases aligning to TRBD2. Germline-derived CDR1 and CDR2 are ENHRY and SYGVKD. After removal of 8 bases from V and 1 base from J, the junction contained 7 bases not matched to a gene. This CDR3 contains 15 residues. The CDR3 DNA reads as TGTGCCATCGGGCCTGAGCGGGGGGGCACAGATACGCAGTATTTT. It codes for CAIGPERGGTDTQYF.

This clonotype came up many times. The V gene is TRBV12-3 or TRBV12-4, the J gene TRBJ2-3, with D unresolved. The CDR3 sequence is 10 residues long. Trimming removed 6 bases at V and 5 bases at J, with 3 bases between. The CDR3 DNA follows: TGTGCCAGCAGGGGAGATACGCAGTATTTT. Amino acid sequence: CASRGDTQYF.

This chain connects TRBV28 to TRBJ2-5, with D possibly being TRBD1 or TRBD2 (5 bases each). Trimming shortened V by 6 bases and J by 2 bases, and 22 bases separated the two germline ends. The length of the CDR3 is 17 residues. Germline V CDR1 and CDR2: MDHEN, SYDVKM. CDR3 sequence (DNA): TGTGCCAGCAGACGGGACGGGACCGTCTTGATTCAAGAGACCCAGTACTTC. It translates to CASRRDGTVLIQETQYF.

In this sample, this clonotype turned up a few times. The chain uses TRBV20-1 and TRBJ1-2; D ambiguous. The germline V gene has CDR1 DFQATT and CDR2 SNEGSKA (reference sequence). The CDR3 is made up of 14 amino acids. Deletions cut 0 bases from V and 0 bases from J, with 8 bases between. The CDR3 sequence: CSARDRQTNYGYTF. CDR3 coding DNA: TGCAGTGCTAGAGATCGGCAGACTAACTATGGCTACACCTTC.

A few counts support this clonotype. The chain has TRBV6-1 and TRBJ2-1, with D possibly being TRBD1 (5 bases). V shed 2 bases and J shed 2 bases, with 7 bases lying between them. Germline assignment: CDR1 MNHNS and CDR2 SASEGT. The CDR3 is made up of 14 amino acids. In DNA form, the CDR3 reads TGTGCCAGCAGTGAACAGGACACCTACAATGAGCAGTTCTTC. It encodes CASSEQDTYNEQFF.

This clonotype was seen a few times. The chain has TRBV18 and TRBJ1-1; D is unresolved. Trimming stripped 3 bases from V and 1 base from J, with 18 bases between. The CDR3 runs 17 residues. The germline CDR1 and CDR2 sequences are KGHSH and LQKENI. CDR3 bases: TGTGCCAGCTCACCGGCCCCCCGACCGCTAAGGAACACTGAAGCTTTCTTT. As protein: CASSPAPRPLRNTEAFF.

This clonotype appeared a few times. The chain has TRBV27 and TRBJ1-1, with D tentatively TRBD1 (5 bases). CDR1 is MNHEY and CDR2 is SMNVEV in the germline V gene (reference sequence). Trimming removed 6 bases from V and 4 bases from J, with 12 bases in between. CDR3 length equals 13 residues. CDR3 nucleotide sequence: TGTGCCAGCAGACCCGGGGACGGCACTGAAGCTTTCTTT. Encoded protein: CASRPGDGTEAFF.

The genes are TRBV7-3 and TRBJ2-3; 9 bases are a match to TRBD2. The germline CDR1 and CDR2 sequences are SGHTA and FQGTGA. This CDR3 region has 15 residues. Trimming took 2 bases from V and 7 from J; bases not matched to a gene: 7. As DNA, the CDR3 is TGTGCCAGCAGCTTACAGGCGGGGGGGCGGTATACGCAGTATTTT. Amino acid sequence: CASSLQAGGRYTQYF. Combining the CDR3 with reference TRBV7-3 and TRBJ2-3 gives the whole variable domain GAGVSQTPSNKVTEKGKYVELRCDPISGHTALYWYRQSLGQGPEFLIYFQGTGAADDSGLPNDRFFAVRPEGSVSTLKIQRTERGDSAVYLCASSLQAGGRYTQYFGPGTRLTVL.